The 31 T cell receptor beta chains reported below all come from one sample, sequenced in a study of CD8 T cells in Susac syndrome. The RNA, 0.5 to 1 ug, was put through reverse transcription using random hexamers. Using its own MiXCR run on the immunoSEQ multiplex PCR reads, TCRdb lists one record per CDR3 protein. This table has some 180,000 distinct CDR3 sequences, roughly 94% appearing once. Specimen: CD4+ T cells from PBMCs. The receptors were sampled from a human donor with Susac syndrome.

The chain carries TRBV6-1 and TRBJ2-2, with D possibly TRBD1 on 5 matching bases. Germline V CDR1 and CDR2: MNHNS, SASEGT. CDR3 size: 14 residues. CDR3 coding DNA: TGTGCGTCGGGTCCCAGTGGGGCACACCGGGAGCTGTTTTTT. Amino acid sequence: CASGPSGAHRELFF.

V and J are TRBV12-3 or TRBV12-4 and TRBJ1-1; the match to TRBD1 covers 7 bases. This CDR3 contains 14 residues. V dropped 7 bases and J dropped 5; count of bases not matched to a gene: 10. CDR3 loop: CASNGETGLTEAFF. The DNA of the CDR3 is TGTGCCAGCAATGGTGAGACAGGGCTAACTGAAGCTTTCTTT.

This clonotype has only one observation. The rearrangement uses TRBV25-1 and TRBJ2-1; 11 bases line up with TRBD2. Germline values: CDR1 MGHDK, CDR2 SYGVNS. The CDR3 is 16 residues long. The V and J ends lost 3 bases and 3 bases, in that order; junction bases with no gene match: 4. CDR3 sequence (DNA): TGTGCCAGCAGTGAGATAGCGGGGGGGAACTACAATGAGCAGTTCTTC. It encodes CASSEIAGGNYNEQFF. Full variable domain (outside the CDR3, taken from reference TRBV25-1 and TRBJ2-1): EADIYQTPRYLVIGTGKKITLECSQTMGHDKMYWYQQDPGMELHLIHYSYGVNSTEKGDLSSESTVSRIRTEHFPLTLESARPSHTSQYLCASSEIAGGNYNEQFFGPGTRLTVL.

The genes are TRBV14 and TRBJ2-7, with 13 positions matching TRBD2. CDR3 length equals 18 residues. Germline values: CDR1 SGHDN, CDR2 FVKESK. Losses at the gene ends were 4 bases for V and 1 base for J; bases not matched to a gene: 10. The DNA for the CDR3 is TGTGCCAGCAGCCCGAACCCGTCACTAGCGGGGGGGTCCTACGAGCAGTACTTC. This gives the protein CASSPNPSLAGGSYEQYF.

In nucleotides, the CDR3 is TGTGCCAGCAGCGTAGGCCTTAGTACATGGGAGCCCCAGCATTTT. This gives the protein CASSVGLSTWEPQHF. The chain carries TRBV9 and TRBJ1-5; no clear D. Germline lookup yields CDR1 SGDLS and CDR2 YYNGEE. CDR3 length: 15 residues. V lost 0 bases, J lost 8 bases, and 15 bases lay in between.

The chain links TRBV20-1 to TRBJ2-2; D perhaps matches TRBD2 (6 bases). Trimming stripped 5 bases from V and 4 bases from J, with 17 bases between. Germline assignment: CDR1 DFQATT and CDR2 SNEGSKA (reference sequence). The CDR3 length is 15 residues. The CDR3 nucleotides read TGCAGTGCTTCCGAACGAGCGGGCCTCACCGGGGAGCTGTTTTTT. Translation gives CSASERAGLTGELFF.

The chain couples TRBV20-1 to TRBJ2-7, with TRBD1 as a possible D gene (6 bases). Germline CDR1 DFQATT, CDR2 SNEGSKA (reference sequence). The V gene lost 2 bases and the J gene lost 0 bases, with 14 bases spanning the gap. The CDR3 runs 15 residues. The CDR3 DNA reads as TGCAGTGCTAGATCCTCCATAGGGGGCTCCTACGAGCAGTACTTC. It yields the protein CSARSSIGGSYEQYF.

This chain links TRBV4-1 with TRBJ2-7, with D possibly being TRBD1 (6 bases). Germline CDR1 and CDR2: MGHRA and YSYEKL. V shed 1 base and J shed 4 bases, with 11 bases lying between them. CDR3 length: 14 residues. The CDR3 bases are TGCGCCAGCAGCCAAGTCTTGCAGGGGTACGAGCAGTACTTC. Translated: CASSQVLQGYEQYF.

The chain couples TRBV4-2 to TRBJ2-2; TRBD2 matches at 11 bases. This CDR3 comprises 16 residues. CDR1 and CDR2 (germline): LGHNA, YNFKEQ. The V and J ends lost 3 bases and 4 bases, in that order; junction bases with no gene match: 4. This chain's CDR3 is CASSHELAGVTGELFF. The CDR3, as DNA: TGTGCCAGCAGCCATGAACTAGCGGGGGTCACCGGGGAGCTGTTTTTT.

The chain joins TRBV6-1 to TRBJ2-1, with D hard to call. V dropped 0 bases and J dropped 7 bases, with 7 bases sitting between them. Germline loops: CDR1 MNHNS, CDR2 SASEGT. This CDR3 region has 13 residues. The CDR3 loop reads CASSEAPENEQFF. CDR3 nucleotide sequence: TGTGCCAGCAGTGAAGCGCCAGAGAATGAGCAGTTCTTC.

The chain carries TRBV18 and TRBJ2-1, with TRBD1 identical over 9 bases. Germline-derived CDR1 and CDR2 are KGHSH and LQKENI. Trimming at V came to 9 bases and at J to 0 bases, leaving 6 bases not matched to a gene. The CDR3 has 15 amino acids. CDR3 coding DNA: TGTGCCAGTACCGGGACAGGGAGCTCCTACAATGAGCAGTTCTTC. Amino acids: CASTGTGSSYNEQFF.

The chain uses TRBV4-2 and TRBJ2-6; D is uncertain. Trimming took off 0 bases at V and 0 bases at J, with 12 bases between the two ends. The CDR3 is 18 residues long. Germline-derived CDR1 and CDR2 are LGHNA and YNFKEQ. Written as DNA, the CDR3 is TGTGCCAGCAGCCAAGATATTGGCCCACGCTCTGGGGCCAACGTCCTGACTTTC. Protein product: CASSQDIGPRSGANVLTF.

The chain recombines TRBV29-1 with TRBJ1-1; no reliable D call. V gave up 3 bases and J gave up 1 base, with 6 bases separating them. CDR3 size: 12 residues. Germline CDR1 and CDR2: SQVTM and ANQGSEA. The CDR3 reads CSVEGGNTEAFF. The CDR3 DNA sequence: TGCAGCGTTGAGGGCGGGAACACTGAAGCTTTCTTT.

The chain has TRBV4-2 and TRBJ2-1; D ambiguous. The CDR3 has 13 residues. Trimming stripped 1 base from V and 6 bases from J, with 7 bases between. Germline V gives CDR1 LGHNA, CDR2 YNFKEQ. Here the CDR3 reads CASSQGRSNEQFF. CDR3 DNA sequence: TGTGCCAGCAGCCAAGGTAGGAGCAATGAGCAGTTCTTC.

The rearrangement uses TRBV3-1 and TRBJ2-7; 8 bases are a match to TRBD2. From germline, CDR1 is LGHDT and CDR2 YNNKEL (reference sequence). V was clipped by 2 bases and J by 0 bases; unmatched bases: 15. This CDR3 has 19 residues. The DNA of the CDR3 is TGTGCCAGCAGCCAATCCCGACTTTTCGGGGGGGCTAGCTCCTACGAGCAGTACTTC. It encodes CASSQSRLFGGASSYEQYF.

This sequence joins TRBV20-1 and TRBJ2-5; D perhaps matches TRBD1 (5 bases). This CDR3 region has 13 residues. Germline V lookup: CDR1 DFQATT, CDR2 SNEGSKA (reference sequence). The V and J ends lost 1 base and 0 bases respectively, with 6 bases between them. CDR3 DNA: TGCAGTGCTAGAGGACAGTACCAAGAGACCCAGTACTTC. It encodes CSARGQYQETQYF.

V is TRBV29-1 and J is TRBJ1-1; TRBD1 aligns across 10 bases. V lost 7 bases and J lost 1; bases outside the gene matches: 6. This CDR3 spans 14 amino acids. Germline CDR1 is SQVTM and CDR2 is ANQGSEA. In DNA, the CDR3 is TGCAGCGCCGGACAGGGGGTCCAGAACACTGAAGCTTTCTTT. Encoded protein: CSAGQGVQNTEAFF. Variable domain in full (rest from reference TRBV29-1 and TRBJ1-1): SAVISQKPSRDICQRGTSLTIQCQVDSQVTMMFWYRQQPGQSLTLIATANQGSEATYESGFVIDKFPISRPNLTFSTLTVSNMSPEDSSIYLCSAGQGVQNTEAFFGQGTRLTVV.

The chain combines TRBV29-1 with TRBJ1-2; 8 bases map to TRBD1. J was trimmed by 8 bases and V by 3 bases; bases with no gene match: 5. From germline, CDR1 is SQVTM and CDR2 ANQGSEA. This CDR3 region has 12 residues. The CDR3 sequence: CSVDETGVGYTF. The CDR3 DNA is TGCAGCGTTGATGAGACAGGGGTCGGCTACACCTTC.

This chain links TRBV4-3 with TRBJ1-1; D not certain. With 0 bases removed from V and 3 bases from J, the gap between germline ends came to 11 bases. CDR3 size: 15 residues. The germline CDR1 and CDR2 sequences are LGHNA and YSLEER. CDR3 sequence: CASSQEPGGHTEAFF. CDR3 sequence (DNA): TGCGCCAGCAGCCAAGAACCCGGAGGGCACACTGAAGCTTTCTTT.

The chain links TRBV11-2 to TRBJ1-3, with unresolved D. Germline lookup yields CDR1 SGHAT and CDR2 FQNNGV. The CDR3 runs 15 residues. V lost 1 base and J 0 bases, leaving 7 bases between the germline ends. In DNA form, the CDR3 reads TGTGCCAGCAGCTTAGGTGTAGGCTCTGGAAACACCATATATTTT. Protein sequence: CASSLGVGSGNTIYF.

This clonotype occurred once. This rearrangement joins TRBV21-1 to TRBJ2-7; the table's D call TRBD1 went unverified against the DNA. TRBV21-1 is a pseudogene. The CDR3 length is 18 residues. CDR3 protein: CASSKEQGQGAPSYEQYF. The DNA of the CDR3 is TGTGCCAGCAGCAAAGAACAGGGGCAGGGGGCTCCCTCCTACGAGCAGTACTTC.

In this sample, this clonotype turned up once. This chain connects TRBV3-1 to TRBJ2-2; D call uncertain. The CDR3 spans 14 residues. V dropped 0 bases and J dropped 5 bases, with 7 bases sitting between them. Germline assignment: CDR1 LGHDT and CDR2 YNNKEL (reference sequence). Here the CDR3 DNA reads TGTGCCAGCAGCCAAGATGTTGGAACCGGGGAGCTGTTTTTT. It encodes CASSQDVGTGELFF.

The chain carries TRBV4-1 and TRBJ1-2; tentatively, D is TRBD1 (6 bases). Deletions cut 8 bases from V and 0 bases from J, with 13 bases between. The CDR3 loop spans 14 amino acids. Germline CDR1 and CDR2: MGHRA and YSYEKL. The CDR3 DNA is TGCGCCAGCCGTAATCCAGGGGCTAACTATGGCTACACCTTC. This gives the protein CASRNPGANYGYTF.

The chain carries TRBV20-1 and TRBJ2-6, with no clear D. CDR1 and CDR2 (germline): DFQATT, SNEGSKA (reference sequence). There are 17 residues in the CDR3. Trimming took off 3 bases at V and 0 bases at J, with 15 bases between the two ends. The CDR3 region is CSARIVAASSGANVLTF. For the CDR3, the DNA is TGCAGTGCTAGGATCGTGGCAGCTAGCTCTGGGGCCAACGTCCTGACTTTC.

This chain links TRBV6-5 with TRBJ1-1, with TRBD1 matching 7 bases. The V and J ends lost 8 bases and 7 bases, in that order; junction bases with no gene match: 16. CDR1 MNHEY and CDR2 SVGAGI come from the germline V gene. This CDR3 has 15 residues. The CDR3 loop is CASGRVGQRVVEAFF. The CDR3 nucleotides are TGTGCCAGCGGACGCGTGGGACAGCGAGTCGTTGAAGCTTTCTTT.

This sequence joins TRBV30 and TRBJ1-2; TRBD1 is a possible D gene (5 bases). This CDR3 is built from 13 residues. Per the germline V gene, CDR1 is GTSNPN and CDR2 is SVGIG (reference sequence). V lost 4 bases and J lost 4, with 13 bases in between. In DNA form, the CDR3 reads TGTGCCTGGACCGTTCAGGGTCCCTATGGCTACACCTTC. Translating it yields CAWTVQGPYGYTF.

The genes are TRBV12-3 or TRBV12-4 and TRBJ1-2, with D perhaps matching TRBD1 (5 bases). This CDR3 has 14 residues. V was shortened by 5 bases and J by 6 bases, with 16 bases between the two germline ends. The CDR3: CASSDGQEMNGYTF. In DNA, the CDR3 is TGTGCCAGCAGTGACGGACAAGAAATGAATGGCTACACCTTC.

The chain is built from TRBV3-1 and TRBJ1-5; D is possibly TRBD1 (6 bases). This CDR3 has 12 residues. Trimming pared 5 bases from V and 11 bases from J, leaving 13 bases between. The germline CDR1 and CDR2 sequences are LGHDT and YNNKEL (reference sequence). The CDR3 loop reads CASSSQGQAQHF. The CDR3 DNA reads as TGTGCCAGCAGCAGTCAGGGGCAAGCCCAGCATTTT. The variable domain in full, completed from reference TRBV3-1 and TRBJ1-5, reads DTAVSQTPKYLVTQMGNDKSIKCEQNLGHDTMYWYKQDSKKFLKIMFSYNNKELIINETVPNRFSPKSPDKAHLNLHINSLELGDSAVYFCASSSQGQAQHFGDGTRLSIL.

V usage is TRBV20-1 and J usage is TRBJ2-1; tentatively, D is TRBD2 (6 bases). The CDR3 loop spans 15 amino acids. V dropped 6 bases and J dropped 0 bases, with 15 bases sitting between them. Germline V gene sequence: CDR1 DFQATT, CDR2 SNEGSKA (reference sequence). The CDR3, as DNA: TGCAGTGCCCTGCGGGGAGCTAGCTCCTACAATGAGCAGTTCTTC. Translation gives CSALRGASSYNEQFF.

The CDR3 region is CASTLRQGLGNSPLHF. The CDR3 DNA sequence: TGTGCCAGCACCCTTAGGCAGGGGCTAGGGAATTCACCCCTCCACTTT. This rearrangement joins TRBV27 to TRBJ1-6, with D possibly TRBD1 on 6 matching bases. The CDR3 totals 16 residues. Per the germline V gene, CDR1 is MNHEY and CDR2 is SMNVEV (reference sequence). The V end lost 7 bases, the J end lost 7 bases, and 20 bases lay between the germline ends.

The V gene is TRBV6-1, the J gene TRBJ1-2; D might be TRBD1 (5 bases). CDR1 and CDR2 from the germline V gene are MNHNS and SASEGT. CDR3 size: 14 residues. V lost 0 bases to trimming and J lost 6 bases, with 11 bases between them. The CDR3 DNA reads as TGTGCCAGCAGTGAAGCTGGGACGGAGGATGGCTACACCTTC. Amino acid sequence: CASSEAGTEDGYTF.